A few counts support the clone carrying this T cell receptor beta chain. Its antigen is still unknown. This entry belongs to a study of shared clonotypes between healthy human individuals. Whole-study results and caveats: Rarefaction showed that sequencing of sorted subsets was incomplete (despite large depth).

Germline V gene lookup returns CDR1 SEHNR and CDR2 FQNEAQ (reference sequence). Trimming left V 11 bases short and J 2 bases short, with 13 bases between. CDR3 length equals 12 residues. Investigators spread the genomic DNA of each subset evenly over several immunoSEQ plates. Method: immunoSEQ multiplex PCR; TCRdb's copy keeps in-frame clones and lacks some. The sample includes about 330,000 clones, approximately 79% of them seen just once. Donors had no recently reported acute infections or vaccinations and were HIV-negative. The rearrangement joins TRBV7-9 to TRBJ2-7; D uncertain. The sample taken for sequencing was memory CD4+ T cells sorted from blood. Subset specified: CD45RA-negative fraction. The receptor was isolated from a man aged 25 to 40 in good health. CDR3 in amino acids: CAGGVAPYEQYF. The DNA of the CDR3 is TGTGCCGGTGGTGTGGCTCCCTACGAGCAGTACTTC.